This TCR beta chain was sequenced for a study of cytomegalovirus exposure and HLA in healthy donors. Study details: Most donors, roughly 84% of over 350 genotyped, fell in the Caucasian-associated ancestry cluster.

Study findings and constraints: Listed as cytomegalovirus-associated were over 150 TCR beta chains. Accurate predictions that matched the HLA-A and HLA-B alleles of most subjects were reportedly made from TCR beta sequences.

13 Jbeta primers and 60 Vbeta primers were used for the PCR. Method: immunoSEQ multiplex PCR; TCRdb's copy keeps in-frame clones and lacks some. This sample carries 150,000 to 200,000 clones, 80% of them seen once, and the ten largest clones take roughly 0.99%. All the people who gave samples were healthy bone marrow donors. The CDR3 extends over 16 amino acids. CDR1 is SGHRS, CDR2 YFSETQ, per germline. Trimming took 1 base from V and 2 from J; bases not matched to a gene: 4. In this sample, this clone turned up a few times. Its antigen is not known. The sequence was collected from a woman in her forties in good health and CMV-seronegative. The source material was PBMCs. J is TRBJ2-3 and V is TRBV5-1; 10 bases map to TRBD2. This CDR3 reads CASSLTLAGATDTQYF. CDR3 nucleotides: TGCGCCAGCAGCTTGACCCTAGCGGGAGCCACAGATACGCAGTATTTT.